The clone carrying this TCR beta chain has a handful of counts. Its antigen is undetermined. In each case, RNA was isolated and then reverse transcribed into cDNA as the sequencing template. Assay used: immunoSEQ multiplex PCR; TCRdb lists only in-frame clones, some missing. The sample has 110,000 to 150,000 clones; 50% to 65% are singletons. These data are taken from a study of CD8+ T cells in alopecia areata. Study in general: Percent affected scalp area, the SALT score, rated treated patients' severity.

The treatment is: oral pan-JAK inhibitor, 5-10 mg twice daily. CDR1 SNHLY and CDR2 FYNNEI come from the germline V gene. The CDR3 totals 12 residues. The ends were cut back, 7 bases at V and 3 bases at J, with 9 bases in the middle. Notes on the study in general: Researchers report lesional scalp, most notably alopecia totalis/universalis, outstripped normal scalp in clonality. A single nonresponder leaves the baseline CD8+ expansion link to response uncertain.

The chain joins TRBV2 to TRBJ1-2, with a weak D call TRBD1 (6 bases). The sequence came from a human donor with alopecia areata. Sequencing was performed on CD8+ T cells sorted from blood, taken at week 4, from a patient treated with tofacitinib. DNA of the CDR3: TGTGCCAGCATGGACAGTTACTATGGCTACACCTTC. Protein sequence: CASMDSYYGYTF.